This T cell receptor beta chain was obtained from a study of STAT5B mutations in CD4+ large granular lymphocyte leukemia. Study-level points and caveats: Patient CD4-sorted repertoires looked more clonal than healthy CD4+ repertoires, even without putative leukemic clones. Top patient clones used TRBV06 genes more often: 8/27 versus 2/35 in controls.

Control samples were healthy donors' buffy coats. A remark on this clone: The antigen remains undetermined.

The method was immunoSEQ multiplex PCR; TCRdb's version includes in-frame clones alone and lacks a portion of them. The data contain about 29,000 clones, around 80% of them singletons. The germline gives CDR1 GTSNPN, CDR2 SVGIG (reference sequence). The length of the CDR3 is 13 residues. Deletions cut 6 bases from V and 5 bases from J, with 17 bases between. Sequenced: CD4+ T cells from blood buffy coats. This sequence originates from a human donor in good health. The J gene is TRBJ2-7, the V gene TRBV30; D perhaps matches TRBD1 (6 bases). In nucleotides, the CDR3 is TGTGCCTGTCGGAGGCAGGGGTTTCACGAGCAGTACTTC. This sequence encodes CACRRQGFHEQYF. Using reference TRBV30 and TRBJ2-7 for the parts outside the CDR3, the full variable domain is SQTIHQWPATLVQPVGSPLSLECTVEGTSNPNLYWYRQAAGRGLQLLFYSVGIGQISSEVPQNLSASRPQDRQFILSSKKLLLSDSGFYLCACRRQGFHEQYFGPGTRLTVT.